This is a list of T cell receptor beta chains from one sample in a study of cytomegalovirus exposure and HLA in healthy donors. Method: immunoSEQ multiplex PCR; TCRdb's copy keeps in-frame clones and lacks some. The sample consists of roughly 110,000 clones, around 74% of them appearing once. Source material: PBMCs. All receptors come from a woman in her thirties or forties in good health and CMV-seropositive. Each CDR3 is given with its conserved first and last residue. Rows give clone size only sometimes, using once, few, many, or a class for an expanded clone.

>TRBV4-3|-|TRBJ1-4
CASSQETPGRGQAVWEKLFF
>TRBV21-1|-|TRBJ2-3
CAQHRAFGTDTQYF
>TRBV6-5|few|TRBJ1-3
CASSLDTGNTIYF
>TRBV30|-|TRBJ2-5
CAWSVVAEETQYF
>TRBV4-3|few|TRBJ1-1
CASSRNLGPAGVGTEAFF
>TRBV7-2|-|TRBJ1-2
CASSPRPGQAGYTF
>TRBV4-1|-|TRBJ1-2
CASSQTGTALYGYTF
>TRBV19|-|TRBJ1-2
CASSRQTGGVHGYTF
>TRBV6-5|few|TRBJ1-1
CASSYSIPVNTEAFF
>TRBV19|few|TRBJ1-1
CASLKQGISPNTEAFF
>TRBV6-1|-|TRBJ2-7
CASRTGPSYEQYF
>TRBV18|-|TRBJ1-6
CASSPRSGPDSPLHF
>TRBV27|-|TRBJ1-6
CASSLLAQILGSPLHF
>TRBV4-1|-|TRBJ1-2
CASSQDRIYGYTF
>TRBV7-2|-|TRBJ1-1
CASSRQAGGNTEAFF
>TRBV2|-|TRBJ1-2
CASRDTYNYGYTF
>TRBV7-7|-|TRBJ2-5
CASSLVSGQETQYF
>TRBV30|-|TRBJ1-4
CAWSVVSVEKLFF
>TRBV9|-|TRBJ2-3
CASSATGTSGFGSTDTQYF
>TRBV7-9|-|TRBJ1-2
CASSFGQGLYGYTF
>TRBV5-1|-|TRBJ2-7
CASSLAGGTTYEQYF
>TRBV30|-|TRBJ2-6
CAWRPTESGANVLTF
>TRBV5-1|few|TRBJ1-1
CASSLDGRGNTEAFF
>TRBV5-1|once|TRBJ2-7
CASSLGLAGGYEQYF
>TRBV9|-|TRBJ1-1
CASSGSRGRGTEAFF
>TRBV7-3|-|TRBJ1-1
CASSPGGYTEAFF
>TRBV5-6|-|TRBJ2-3
CASSFGRGSTDTQYF
>TRBV27|-|TRBJ1-1
CASSLSVNTEAFF
>TRBV15|-|TRBJ1-2
CATSRPGTGGYGYTF
>TRBV29-1|-|TRBJ1-1
CSVKTGGSINTEAFF
>TRBV7-9|-|TRBJ1-6
CASSQTFQGIGDSPLHF
>TRBV9|-|TRBJ2-6
CASSPGQGRGGANVLTF
>TRBV30|once|TRBJ1-1
CAWSLQASEAFF
>TRBV7-2|once|TRBJ1-1
CASSQDRKNTEAFF
>TRBV5-1|-|TRBJ2-5
CASSLVGGQETQYF
>TRBV2|-|TRBJ1-2
CASSDMVNSNYGYTF
>TRBV19|-|TRBJ2-3
CASSTGGTGEADTQYF
>TRBV27|-|TRBJ1-5
CASSLNRNQPQHF
>TRBV5-1|-|TRBJ2-3
CASSLGRGGSDTQYF
>TRBV20-1|-|TRBJ2-7
CSVSGTQEQYF
>TRBV4-1|-|TRBJ2-2
CASSRLAGVNTGELFF
>TRBV25-1|-|TRBJ1-1
CASSMTAGYTEAFF
>TRBV5-1|-|TRBJ2-3
CASSLSVGGSSTDTQYF
>TRBV6-6|-|TRBJ2-3
CASSQGYGSSTDTQYF
>TRBV5-7|-|TRBJ2-7
CASSLAQGGAYEQYF
>TRBV4-2|-|TRBJ1-1
CASSQASRGTEAFF
>TRBV5-1|-|TRBJ1-5
CASSLAGDQPQHF
>TRBV7-7|-|TRBJ2-5
CASSLWNRVGETQYF
>TRBV27|-|TRBJ2-3
CASSFSRGLTDTQYF
>TRBV5-1|-|TRBJ1-2
CASSLQGARGYTF
>TRBV29-1|-|TRBJ1-1
CSVATGFITEAFF
>TRBV5-1|-|TRBJ1-6
CASSYLDRAGSYNSPLHF